This is a list of T cell receptor beta chains from one sample in a study of shared clonotypes between healthy human individuals. Libraries were prepared by immunoSEQ multiplex PCR; TCRdb keeps only in-frame clonotypes and omits some of them. Of some 510,000 clones listed, less than 85% were seen once; the top ten hold 10% to 15%. Sequenced sample: PBMCs. The receptors were gathered from a woman between 40 and 50 years old in good health. Some clones in this sample may be carry-over from other donors' samples. Both conserved end residues are part of each CDR3. D genes are given only for firm matches. A clone size is listed for some rows: how often the clone was seen (once, few, many), or a class if it is expanded.

CASSRTGANQPQHF | TGTGCCAGCAGTAGGACAGGGGCAAATCAGCCCCAGCATTTT | once | TRBV2 | 14 | TRBJ1-5 | TRBD1
CASSSGQGVTYEQYF | TGTGCCAGCAGCTCGGGACAGGGGGTTACCTACGAGCAGTACTTC | NA | TRBV7-2 | 15 | TRBJ2-7 | TRBD1
CASSPSGNYYNEQFF | TGTGCCAGTAGTCCTAGCGGGAACTACTACAATGAGCAGTTCTTC | NA | TRBV19 | 15 | TRBJ2-1 | TRBD2
CATSRSTGFNQPQHF | TGTGCCACCAGCAGGTCGACAGGCTTCAATCAGCCCCAGCATTTT | once | TRBV15 | 15 | TRBJ1-5 | NA
CASSAGTYATEQYF | TGTGCCAGCAGCGCCGGGACATACGCTACCGAGCAGTACTTC | NA | TRBV9 | 14 | TRBJ2-7 | NA
CASSVVQWGPRDTQYF | TGTGCCAGCAGCGTAGTTCAATGGGGCCCCCGAGATACGCAGTATTTT | NA | TRBV9 | 16 | TRBJ2-3 | NA
CASSHLLADSYNEQFF | TGTGCCAGTAGCCATCTACTAGCGGATTCCTACAATGAGCAGTTCTTC | NA | TRBV19 | 16 | TRBJ2-1 | TRBD2
CASRYLADTGELFF | TGCGCCAGCAGATACCTAGCTGACACCGGGGAGCTGTTTTTT | NA | TRBV5-1 | 14 | TRBJ2-2 | NA
CASPRQTGIIGETQYF | TGTGCCAGCCCAAGACAGACCGGGATCATAGGAGAGACCCAGTACTTC | NA | TRBV21-1 | 16 | TRBJ2-5 | NA
CAWGTGSSTDTQYF | TGTGCCTGGGGGACAGGATCTAGCACAGATACGCAGTATTTT | NA | TRBV30 | 14 | TRBJ2-3 | TRBD1
CASSLLVIGGEQFF | TGTGCCAGCAGCTTATTAGTAATCGGAGGCGAGCAGTTCTTC | NA | TRBV7-8 | 14 | TRBJ2-1 | NA
CASSLADTADSYNEQFF | TGTGCCAGCAGCTTAGCGGATACAGCCGACTCCTACAATGAGCAGTTCTTC | NA | TRBV7-9 | 17 | TRBJ2-1 | NA
CARANARRRARGYNEQFF | TGTGCCAGGGCCAACGCGAGACGGAGAGCCCGGGGATACAATGAGCAGTTCTTC | NA | TRBV6-4 | 18 | TRBJ2-1 | NA
CAWMRIVTDTQYF | TGTGCCTGGATGCGAATTGTGACAGATACGCAGTATTTT | NA | TRBV30 | 13 | TRBJ2-3 | NA
CASSGTAEYNEQFF | TGCGCCAGCAGCGGGACCGCCGAATACAATGAGCAGTTCTTC | NA | TRBV5-1 | 14 | TRBJ2-1 | NA
CATLGQNSYEQYF | TGTGCCACGTTGGGACAGAACTCCTACGAGCAGTACTTC | NA | TRBV6-5 | 13 | TRBJ2-7 | TRBD1
CASSTSGTIYEQYF | TGTGCCAGCAGCACCAGCGGTACAATCTACGAGCAGTACTTC | once | TRBV7-9 | 14 | TRBJ2-7 | NA
CASSPRTDTQYF | TGTGCCAGCAGCCCACGCACAGATACGCAGTATTTT | NA | TRBV7-9 | 12 | TRBJ2-3 | NA
CASSVRSQGAGEKLFF | TGTGCCAGCAGCGTACGTTCCCAGGGGGCCGGTGAAAAACTGTTTTTT | few | TRBV9 | 16 | TRBJ1-4 | TRBD1